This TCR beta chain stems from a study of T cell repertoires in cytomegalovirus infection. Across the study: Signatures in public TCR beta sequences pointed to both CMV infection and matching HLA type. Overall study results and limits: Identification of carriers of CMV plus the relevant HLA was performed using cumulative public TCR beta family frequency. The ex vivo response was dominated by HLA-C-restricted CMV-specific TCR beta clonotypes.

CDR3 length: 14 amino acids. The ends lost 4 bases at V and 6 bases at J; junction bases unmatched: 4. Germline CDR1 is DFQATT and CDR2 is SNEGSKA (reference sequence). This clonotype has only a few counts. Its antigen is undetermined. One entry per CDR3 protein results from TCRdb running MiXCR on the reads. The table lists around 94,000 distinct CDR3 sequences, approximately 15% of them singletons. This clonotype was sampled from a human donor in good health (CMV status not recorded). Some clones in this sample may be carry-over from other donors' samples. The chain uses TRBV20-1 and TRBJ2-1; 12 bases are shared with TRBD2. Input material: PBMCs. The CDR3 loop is CSAILAGGLNEQFF. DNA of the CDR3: TGCAGTGCTATTCTAGCGGGGGGGCTCAATGAGCAGTTCTTC.